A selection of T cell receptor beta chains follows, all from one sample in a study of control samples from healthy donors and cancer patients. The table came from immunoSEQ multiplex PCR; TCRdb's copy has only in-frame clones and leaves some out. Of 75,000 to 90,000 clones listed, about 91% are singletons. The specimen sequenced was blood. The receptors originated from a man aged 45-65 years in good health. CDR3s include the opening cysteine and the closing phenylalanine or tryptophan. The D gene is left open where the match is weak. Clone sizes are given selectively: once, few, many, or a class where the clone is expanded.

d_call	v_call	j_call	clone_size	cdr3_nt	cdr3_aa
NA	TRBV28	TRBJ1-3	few	TGTGCCAGCAGACCACAGGCACTCGGAAACACCATATATTTT	CASRPQALGNTIYF
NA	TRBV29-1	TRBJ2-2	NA	TGCAGCGTTGAAGACTATTATACCGGGGAGCTGTTTTTT	CSVEDYYTGELFF
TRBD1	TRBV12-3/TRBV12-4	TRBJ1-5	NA	TGTGCCAGCAGTTTGGGACAGGATCAGCCCCAGCATTTT	CASSLGQDQPQHF
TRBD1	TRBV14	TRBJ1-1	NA	TGTGCGAGCAGCCAAGACAGAGGAGTGGGGACAGGGCTACTCACTGAAGCTTTCTTT	CASSQDRGVGTGLLTEAFF
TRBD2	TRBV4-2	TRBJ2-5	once	TGTGCCAGCAGCCAGGGGACTAGCGGGGGCCTCACTCAAGAGACCCAGTACTTC	CASSQGTSGGLTQETQYF
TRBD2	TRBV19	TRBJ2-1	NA	TGTGCCAGTAGTATCAGGGGGACTAGCGGGGCCTTCTCCTACAATGAGCAGTTCTTC	CASSIRGTSGAFSYNEQFF
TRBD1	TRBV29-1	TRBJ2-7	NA	TGCAGCGCCGCGACAGGGGACGTTTACGAGCAGTACTTC	CSAATGDVYEQYF
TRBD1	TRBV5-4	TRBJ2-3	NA	TGTGCCAGCAGCTCGACAGGGACAGATACGCAGTATTTT	CASSSTGTDTQYF
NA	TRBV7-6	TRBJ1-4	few	TGTGCCAGCAGCTTATTACCGGACTCAACTAATGAAAAACTGTTTTTT	CASSLLPDSTNEKLFF
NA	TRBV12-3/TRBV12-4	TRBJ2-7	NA	TGTGCCAGCAGTTTAGGGCCAGATTACGAGCAGTACTTC	CASSLGPDYEQYF